This TCR beta chain comes out of a study of T cell changes during pregnancy in multiple sclerosis. This clone occurred once. Only in-frame clones appear in the TCRdb table, and some are missing; sequencing was by immunoSEQ multiplex PCR. The table has under 95,000 clones, approximately 95% seen once. The CDR3 contains 15 residues. J lost 5 bases, V lost 2 bases, and 7 bases had no gene match. Germline V gives CDR1 SGHRS, CDR2 YFSETQ. This material consisted of peripheral blood, taken in the second trimester of pregnancy. V usage is TRBV5-1 and J usage is TRBJ2-7; 10 positions agree with TRBD1. The sequence was collected from a female donor in good health, enrolled as a control in a pregnancy study. The CDR3 loop reads CASSFGTGVGHEQYF. The CDR3 DNA sequence: TGCGCCAGCAGCTTCGGGACAGGGGTTGGTCACGAGCAGTACTTC.